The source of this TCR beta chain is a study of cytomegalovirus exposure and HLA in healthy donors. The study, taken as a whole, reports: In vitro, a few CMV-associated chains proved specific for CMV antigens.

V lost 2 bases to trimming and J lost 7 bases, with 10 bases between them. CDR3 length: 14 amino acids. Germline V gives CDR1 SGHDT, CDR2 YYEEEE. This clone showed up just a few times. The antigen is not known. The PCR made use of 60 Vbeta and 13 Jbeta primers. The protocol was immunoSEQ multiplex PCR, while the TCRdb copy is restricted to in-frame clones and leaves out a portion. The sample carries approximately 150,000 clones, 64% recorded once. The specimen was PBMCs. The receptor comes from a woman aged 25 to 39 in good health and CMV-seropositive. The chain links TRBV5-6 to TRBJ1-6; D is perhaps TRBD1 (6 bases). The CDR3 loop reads CASSFRTANSPLHF. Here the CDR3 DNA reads TGTGCCAGCAGCTTTAGGACAGCAAATTCACCCCTCCACTTT.